Below are 7 T cell receptor beta chains sequenced from a single sample in a study of T cell responses to AZD1222 COVID-19 vaccine listed by TCRdb under 2021. The time point label, read with the paper, signifies: baseline before first vaccination. Preparation of the library involved the immunoSEQ multiplex PCR assay. The table was pulled from immuneACCESS by TCRdb, which kept in-frame rearrangements only. Such tables lose some clones; where checked, under half of the loss comes from unresolved V genes, and the rest has no known cause. For this sample there are 150,000 to 180,000 clones; 88% appear just once. The leading ten clones occupy 3% to 3.5% of the sample. The sequencing here drew on peripheral blood, taken on day 0 of AZD1222 vaccination. The receptors shown here come from an adult in good health.

The chain employs TRBV9 and TRBJ1-1; D is uncertain. Trimming stripped 4 bases from V and 2 bases from J, with 12 bases between. Germline CDR1 is SGDLS and CDR2 is YYNGEE. The CDR3 covers 14 residues. This CDR3 reads CASSTLQGNTEAFF. DNA for the CDR3: TGTGCCAGCAGCACCCTACAAGGAAACACTGAAGCTTTCTTT.

The chain carries TRBV28 and TRBJ2-7; tentative D call: TRBD2 (5 bases). The V end lost 6 bases, the J end lost 6 bases, and 15 bases lay between the germline ends. Germline V gene data show CDR1 as MDHEN and CDR2 as SYDVKM. The CDR3 is 13 amino acids. CDR3 DNA sequence: TGTGCCAGCAGAGCTGGGCAGGAGGTCGAGCAGTACTTC. Translating it yields CASRAGQEVEQYF.

The chain uses TRBV3-1 (or the pseudogene TRBV3-2) and TRBJ2-7, with 7 nucleotides matching TRBD2. The germline CDR1 and CDR2 sequences are LGHDT and YNNKEL (reference sequence). The V gene end was trimmed by 0 bases and the J gene end by 7 bases; junction bases not matched to a gene: 3. This CDR3 comprises 13 residues. CDR3 in amino acids: CASSQDWRGEQYF. CDR3 DNA sequence: TGTGCCAGCAGCCAAGATTGGCGGGGGGAGCAGTACTTC.

V and J are TRBV27 and TRBJ1-2, with TRBD1 matching over 7 bases. This CDR3 has 14 residues. Trimming cost V 6 bases and J 7 bases; bases outside gene matches: 11. Germline V CDR1 and CDR2: MNHEY, SMNVEV (reference sequence). The CDR3 DNA is TGTGCCAGCAGACCAAAAGGAGACAGGGCTGGCTACACCTTC. This encodes CASRPKGDRAGYTF.

The chain recombines TRBV19 with TRBJ2-2, with D unclear. Germline CDR1 reads LNHDA; CDR2 reads SQIVND (reference sequence). This CDR3 is built from 15 residues. V was shortened by 4 bases and J by 6 bases, with 15 bases between the two germline ends. The CDR3 sequence is CASSNQRRMAGELFF. DNA for the CDR3: TGTGCCAGTAGTAACCAGAGGAGAATGGCCGGGGAGCTGTTTTTT.

The V call is TRBV3-1 (or the pseudogene TRBV3-2), the J call TRBJ1-2; possibly TRBD1 for D (6 bases). The CDR3 runs 14 residues. The ends were cut back, 4 bases at V and 7 bases at J, with 16 bases in the middle. Germline CDR1 is LGHDT and CDR2 is YNNKEL (reference sequence). The CDR3: CASSPLAGAGGYTF. In DNA form, the CDR3 reads TGTGCCAGCAGCCCTCTGGCGGGGGCAGGTGGCTACACCTTC.

V usage is TRBV28 and J usage is TRBJ2-2, with a tentative D call TRBD2 (5 bases). V lost 8 bases, J lost 2 bases, and 9 bases lay in between. The CDR3 length is 13 residues. Germline assignment: CDR1 MDHEN and CDR2 SYDVKM. Written as DNA, the CDR3 is TGTGCCAGCCGGGATCAAAACACCGGGGAGCTGTTTTTT. Translated: CASRDQNTGELFF.